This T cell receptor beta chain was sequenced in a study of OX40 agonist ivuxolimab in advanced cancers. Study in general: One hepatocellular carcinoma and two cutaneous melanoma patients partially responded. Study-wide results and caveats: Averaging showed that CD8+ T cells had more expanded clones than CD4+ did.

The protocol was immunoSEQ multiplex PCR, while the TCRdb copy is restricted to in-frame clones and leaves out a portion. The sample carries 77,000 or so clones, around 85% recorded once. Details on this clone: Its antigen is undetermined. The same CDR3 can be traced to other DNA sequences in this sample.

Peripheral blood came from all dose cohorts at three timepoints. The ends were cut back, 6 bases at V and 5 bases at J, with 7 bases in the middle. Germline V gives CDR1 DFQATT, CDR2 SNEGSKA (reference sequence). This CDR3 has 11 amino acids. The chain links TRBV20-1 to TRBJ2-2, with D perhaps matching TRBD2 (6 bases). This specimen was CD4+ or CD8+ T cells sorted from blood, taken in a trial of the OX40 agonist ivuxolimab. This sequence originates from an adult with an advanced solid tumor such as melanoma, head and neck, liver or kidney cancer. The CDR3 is CSAGRTGELFF. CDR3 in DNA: TGCAGTGCCGGGAGAACCGGGGAGCTGTTTTTT.